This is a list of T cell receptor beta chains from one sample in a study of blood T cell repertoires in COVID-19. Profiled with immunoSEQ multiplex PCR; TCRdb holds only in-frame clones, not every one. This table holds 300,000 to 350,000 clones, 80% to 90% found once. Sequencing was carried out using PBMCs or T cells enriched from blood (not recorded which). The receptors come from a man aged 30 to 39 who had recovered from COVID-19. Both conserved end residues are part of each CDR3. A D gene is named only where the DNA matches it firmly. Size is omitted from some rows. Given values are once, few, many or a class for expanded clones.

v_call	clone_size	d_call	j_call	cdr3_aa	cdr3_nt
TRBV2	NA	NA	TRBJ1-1	CASSDTGWTEAFF	TGTGCCAGCAGTGATACGGGTTGGACTGAAGCTTTCTTT
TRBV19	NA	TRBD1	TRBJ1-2	CASSVTGAAFRPNYGYTF	TGTGCCAGTAGTGTAACAGGGGCCGCTTTCCGGCCCAACTATGGCTACACCTTC
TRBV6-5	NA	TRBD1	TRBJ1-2	CASSSTGRYGYTF	TGTGCCAGCAGCTCGACAGGGCGCTATGGCTACACCTTC
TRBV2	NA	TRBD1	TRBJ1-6	CASNILQGRNSPLHF	TGTGCCAGCAACATACTACAGGGGCGTAATTCACCCCTCCACTTT
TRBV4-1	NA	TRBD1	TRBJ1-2	CASSPGGTATGYTF	TGCGCCAGCAGCCCAGGCGGGACAGCTACTGGCTACACCTTC
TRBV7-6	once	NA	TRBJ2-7	CASSWGSSYEQYF	TGTGCCAGCAGCTGGGGCAGCTCCTACGAGCAGTACTTC
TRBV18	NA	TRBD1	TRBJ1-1	CASSTTGQGYTEAFF	TGTGCCAGCTCAACTACGGGACAGGGGTACACTGAAGCTTTCTTT
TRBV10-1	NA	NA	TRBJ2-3	CASSGQTGRTDTQYF	TGCGCCAGCAGTGGACAAACAGGTCGCACAGATACGCAGTATTTT
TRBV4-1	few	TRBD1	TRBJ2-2	CASSQPPLRDRARPDTGELFF	TGCGCCAGCAGCCAACCCCCCCTACGGGACAGGGCACGTCCGGACACCGGGGAGCTGTTTTTT
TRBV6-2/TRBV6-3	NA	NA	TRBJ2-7	CASSYRRGVLYEQYF	TGTGCCAGCAGTTATCGTCGGGGAGTACTCTACGAGCAGTACTTC
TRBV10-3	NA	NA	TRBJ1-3	CAISYTGSGNTIYF	TGTGCCATCAGTTACACGGGCTCTGGAAACACCATATATTTT
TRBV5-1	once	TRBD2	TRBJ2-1	CASSLSASGGGNEQFF	TGCGCCAGCAGCCTATCAGCTAGCGGGGGAGGCAATGAGCAGTTCTTC
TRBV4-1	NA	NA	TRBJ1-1	CASSREGTPNTEAFF	TGCGCCAGCAGCCGAGAGGGGACACCGAACACTGAAGCTTTCTTT
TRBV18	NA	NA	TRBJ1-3	CASSPAGTGLTVGNTIYF	TGTGCCAGCTCACCCGCCGGGACGGGACTCACGGTTGGAAACACCATATATTTT
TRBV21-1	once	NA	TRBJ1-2	CASSKQGSQNYGYTF	TGTGCCAGCAGCAAACAGGGGTCCCAGAACTATGGCTACACCTTC
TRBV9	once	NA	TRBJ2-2	CASTGLANTGELFF	TGTGCCAGCACAGGACTGGCGAACACCGGGGAGCTGTTTTTT
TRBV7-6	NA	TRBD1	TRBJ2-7	CASSLVRQGPKGTYEQYF	TGTGCCAGCAGCTTAGTTCGACAGGGCCCCAAGGGAACATACGAGCAGTACTTC
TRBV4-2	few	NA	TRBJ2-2	CASSHPNTGELFF	TGTGCCAGCAGCCATCCTAACACCGGGGAGCTGTTTTTT
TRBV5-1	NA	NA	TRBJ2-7	CASSLATGPYEQYF	TGCGCCAGCAGCTTGGCCACAGGTCCATACGAGCAGTACTTC
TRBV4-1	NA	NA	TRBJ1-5	CASSQVTRNQPQHF	TGCGCCAGCAGCCAAGTAACACGCAATCAGCCCCAGCATTTT
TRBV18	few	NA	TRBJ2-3	CASSTKRARGTDTQYF	TGTGCCAGCTCAACGAAGCGGGCGCGGGGCACAGATACGCAGTATTTT
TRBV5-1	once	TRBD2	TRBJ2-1	CASSTSAGLVSNEQFF	TGCGCCAGCAGCACCTCAGCGGGGCTGGTCTCAAATGAGCAGTTCTTC
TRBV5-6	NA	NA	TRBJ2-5	CASSLSGVETQYF	TGTGCCAGCAGCCTCAGTGGAGTAGAGACCCAGTACTTC
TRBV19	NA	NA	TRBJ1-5	CASSIGWGQTNQPQHF	TGTGCCAGTAGTATCGGGTGGGGGCAGACTAATCAGCCCCAGCATTTT
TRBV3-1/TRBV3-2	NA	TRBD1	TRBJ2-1	CASSRDRYNEQFF	TGTGCCAGCAGCCGGGACAGATACAATGAGCAGTTCTTC
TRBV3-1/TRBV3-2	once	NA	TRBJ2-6	CASSRRGSGANVLTF	TGTGCCAGCAGCCGGAGGGGCTCTGGGGCCAACGTCCTGACTTTC
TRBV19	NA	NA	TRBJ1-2	CASTPGGANYGYTF	TGTGCCAGTACCCCCGGGGGAGCTAACTATGGCTACACCTTC
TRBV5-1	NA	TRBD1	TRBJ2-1	CASSLLTGTNEQFF	TGCGCCAGCAGCTTACTGACAGGGACAAATGAGCAGTTCTTC
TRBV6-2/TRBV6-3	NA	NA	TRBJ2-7	CASSPVGTNLYEQYF	TGTGCCAGCAGCCCCGTCGGGACAAACCTCTACGAGCAGTACTTC
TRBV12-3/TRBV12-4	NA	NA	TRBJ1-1	CASSFRINTEAFF	TGTGCCAGCAGTTTTAGAATTAACACTGAAGCTTTCTTT
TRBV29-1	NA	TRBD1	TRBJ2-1	CSVEDPTGNNEQFF	TGCAGCGTTGAAGATCCGACAGGGAACAATGAGCAGTTCTTC
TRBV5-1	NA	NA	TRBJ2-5	CASSFTGTPQETQYF	TGCGCCAGCAGCTTTACCGGGACACCTCAAGAGACCCAGTACTTC
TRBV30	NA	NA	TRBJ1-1	CAWRAWPEAFF	TGTGCCTGGAGGGCCTGGCCTGAAGCTTTCTTT